The following is a T cell receptor (beta chain) sequence with its context. This sample is part of a study of cytomegalovirus exposure and HLA in healthy donors. This CDR3 has 16 amino acids. V was trimmed by 0 bases and J by 0 bases, leaving 11 bases between them. Germline V CDR1 and CDR2: PRHDT, FYEKMQ (reference sequence). Amplification used 60 Vbeta primers and 13 Jbeta primers. Measured with immunoSEQ multiplex PCR; TCRdb has only the in-frame clones, and not every one. In the table there are 100,000 to 150,000 clones, 81% of which are singletons. The clonotype originates from a man younger than 35 in good health and CMV-seronegative. The source material was PBMCs. J is TRBJ1-2 and V is TRBV13, with D maybe TRBD1 (5 bases). The CDR3 reads CASSLGLGEANYGYTF. In nucleotides, the CDR3 is TGTGCCAGCAGCTTAGGCCTGGGGGAGGCTAACTATGGCTACACCTTC.